Listed below are T cell receptor beta chains from one sample, sequenced in a study of radiotherapy plus CTLA-4 blockade in lung cancer. Assay: immunoSEQ multiplex PCR; the TCRdb copy retains only in-frame clones and omits some. There are 85,000 to 100,000 clones in the sample; about two thirds occur only once, and about 14% lies in the top ten. The sample consisted of peripheral blood, taken from a patient treated with radiotherapy plus ipilimumab. The origin of the receptors is a human donor with non-small cell lung cancer that progressed on radiotherapy plus ipilimumab. CDR3s include the opening cysteine and the closing phenylalanine or tryptophan. D genes are given only for firm matches. Some rows have no size entry. The others give once, few or many, or a class for an expanded clone.

cdr3_length clone_size j_call v_call d_call cdr3_aa cdr3_nt
16 few TRBJ2-1 TRBV7-2 NA CASSLGGASGYNEQFF TGTGCCAGCAGCTTAGGCGGGGCCTCCGGCTACAATGAGCAGTTCTTC
14 NA TRBJ2-3 TRBV6-4 TRBD1 CASSEQGATDTQYF TGTGCCAGCAGTGAACAGGGGGCCACAGATACGCAGTATTTT
14 NA TRBJ1-3 TRBV28 NA CASSLSAAANTIYF TGTGCCAGCAGTTTATCAGCAGCGGCGAACACCATATATTTT
16 NA TRBJ1-1 TRBV4-3 NA CASSQGYGTVNTEAFF TGCGCCAGCAGCCAAGGATATGGGACGGTCAACACTGAAGCTTTCTTT
17 NA TRBJ2-4 TRBV7-9 NA CASSLDSGVVAKNIQYF TGTGCCAGCAGCTTAGATTCGGGGGTTGTAGCCAAAAACATTCAGTACTTC
16 once TRBJ1-4 TRBV11-2 NA CASSLAVDRGYEKLFF TGTGCCAGCAGCTTAGCTGTTGATAGGGGGTATGAAAAACTGTTTTTT
13 NA TRBJ2-1 TRBV5-1 TRBD2 CASSPTSGALRFF TGCGCCAGCAGCCCGACTAGCGGGGCTTTAAGATTCTTC
11 NA TRBJ2-7 TRBV29-1 TRBD1 CSVGQAYEQYF TGCAGCGTCGGACAGGCCTACGAGCAGTACTTC
13 NA TRBJ1-4 TRBV27 NA CASKSGAGLRLFF TGTGCCAGCAAGTCCGGGGCGGGGTTAAGACTGTTTTTT
15 few TRBJ2-1 TRBV29-1 NA CSVEDLSSWGGEQFF TGCAGCGTTGAAGATCTTTCTTCTTGGGGAGGTGAGCAGTTCTTC
13 NA TRBJ1-2 TRBV2 NA CASSLAGTEPYTF TGTGCCAGCAGTTTAGCTGGGACCGAGCCCTACACCTTC
15 NA TRBJ1-1 TRBV27 TRBD1 CASSLWGQGITEAFF TGTGCCAGCAGTTTATGGGGACAGGGAATCACTGAAGCTTTCTTT
13 NA TRBJ1-1 TRBV5-6 TRBD1 CASRGTGDTEAFF TGTGCCAGCAGGGGGACAGGAGATACAGAAGCTTTCTTT
15 NA TRBJ1-3 TRBV9 TRBD1 CASSGGTVDGNTIYF TGTGCCAGCAGCGGAGGGACAGTCGACGGAAACACCATATATTTT
13 NA TRBJ1-1 TRBV2 NA CASRGDQQSVAFF TGTGCCAGCAGGGGGGACCAACAAAGCGTAGCTTTCTTT
13 NA TRBJ1-4 TRBV7-9 NA CASWGATNEKLFF TGTGCCAGCTGGGGGGCAACTAATGAAAAACTGTTTTTT
14 NA TRBJ2-7 TRBV4-3 TRBD1 CASSLGGTGYEQYF TGCGCCAGCAGCCTAGGCGGGACAGGGTACGAGCAGTACTTC
16 NA TRBJ2-5 TRBV5-1 NA CASSQIPGSGQETQYF TGCGCCAGCAGCCAGATCCCTGGGAGTGGACAAGAGACCCAGTACTTC
14 NA TRBJ1-1 TRBV19 NA CASSIGTWGTEAFF TGTGCCAGTAGTATCGGGACGTGGGGCACTGAAGCTTTCTTT
17 NA TRBJ2-7 TRBV6-1 TRBD2 CASSEASPTSGTYEQYF TGTGCCAGCAGTGAAGCGTCACCGACTAGCGGAACCTACGAGCAGTACTTC
16 NA TRBJ2-4 TRBV7-9 NA CASSQAGQGAKNIQYF TGTGCCAGCAGCCAAGCGGGGCAGGGGGCCAAAAACATTCAGTACTTC
12 NA TRBJ2-7 TRBV27 NA CASCDTRTSQYF TGTGCCAGCTGTGATACGCGGACGTCGCAGTACTTC
16 few TRBJ2-1 TRBV5-5 TRBD1 CASTTGGQGSYNEQFF TGTGCCAGCACAACAGGGGGCCAGGGATCCTACAATGAGCAGTTCTTC
14 NA TRBJ2-2 TRBV6-6 NA CVSSWDSYTGELFF TGTGTCAGCAGTTGGGACTCGTACACCGGGGAGCTGTTTTTT
15 few TRBJ2-7 TRBV5-6 TRBD2 CASSWGTSGSYEQYF TGTGCCAGCAGCTGGGGGACTAGCGGGAGTTACGAGCAGTACTTC
14 NA TRBJ2-7 TRBV28 TRBD2 CASSLTEGRDEQYF TGTGCCAGCAGTTTAACCGAGGGGAGGGACGAGCAGTACTTC
15 few TRBJ2-1 TRBV2 TRBD2 CASSEGTSRNNEQFF TGTGCCAGCAGTGAGGGGACTAGCCGGAACAATGAGCAGTTCTTC
15 NA TRBJ2-2 TRBV5-1 NA CASSIDRGGTGELFF TGCGCCAGCTCAATCGATAGGGGTGGAACCGGGGAGCTGTTTTTT
14 NA TRBJ1-5 TRBV2 NA CASSGGGGNQPQHF TGTGCCAGCAGCGGAGGGGGAGGCAATCAGCCCCAGCATTTT
16 NA TRBJ1-6 TRBV4-3 NA CASSQDYADSNSPLHF TGCGCCAGCAGCCAAGATTACGCGGACTCGAATTCACCCCTCCACTTT
15 NA TRBJ2-1 TRBV7-6 NA CASSEARGTSNEQFF TGTGCCAGCAGTGAAGCTAGGGGGACCTCCAATGAGCAGTTCTTC
14 NA TRBJ1-5 TRBV7-8 NA CASSLGQGSSPQHF TGTGCCAGCAGCTTAGGGCAGGGTTCCTCGCCCCAGCATTTT
12 NA TRBJ1-1 TRBV6-5 NA CASVGINTEAFF TGTGCCAGCGTCGGCATAAACACTGAAGCTTTCTTT
15 many TRBJ1-5 TRBV28 TRBD1 CAAFGDRVGNQPQHF TGTGCCGCCTTCGGGGACAGGGTAGGCAATCAGCCCCAGCATTTT
17 NA TRBJ2-7 TRBV29-1 TRBD1 CSVDLTEKQGHSYEQYF TGCAGCGTGGATCTTACGGAGAAACAGGGGCACTCCTACGAGCAGTACTTC
15 medium-sized TRBJ1-4 TRBV6-1 TRBD1 CASSATGEANEKLFF TGTGCCAGCAGTGCAACAGGGGAGGCTAATGAAAAACTGTTTTTT
15 NA TRBJ2-2 TRBV7-9 NA CASSNLDGGTGELFF TGTGCCAGCAGCAACCTTGACGGAGGCACCGGGGAGCTGTTTTTT
15 NA TRBJ2-2 TRBV11-2 NA CASSRGPGGSGELFF TGTGCCAGCAGCCGAGGGCCAGGGGGGTCCGGGGAGCTGTTTTTT
13 NA TRBJ1-5 TRBV19 NA CASSRGAGQPQHF TGTGCCAGTAGTAGGGGGGCTGGTCAGCCCCAGCATTTT
13 NA TRBJ2-1 TRBV28 NA CASSLGGGLEQFF TGTGCCAGCAGTTTGGGGGGCGGGCTTGAGCAGTTCTTC
13 few TRBJ2-7 TRBV7-9 NA CASSFREAYEQYF TGTGCCAGCAGCTTCAGGGAGGCCTACGAGCAGTACTTC
13 few TRBJ2-7 TRBV19 NA CASTPNHSYEQYF TGTGCCAGTACCCCCAACCACTCCTACGAGCAGTACTTC
11 NA TRBJ2-7 TRBV29-1 NA CSVGHSYEQYF TGCAGCGTGGGCCACTCCTACGAGCAGTACTTC
12 NA TRBJ2-2 TRBV6-5 NA CASSPNTGELFF TGTGCCAGCAGTCCCAACACCGGGGAGCTGTTTTTT
14 NA TRBJ2-1 TRBV6-5 NA CASSRQSSYNEQFF TGTGCCAGCAGCAGACAGAGCTCCTACAATGAGCAGTTCTTC
13 NA TRBJ1-1 TRBV5-1 TRBD1 CASSLKGTGEAFF TGCGCCAGCAGCTTGAAAGGGACAGGGGAAGCTTTCTTT
13 NA TRBJ2-7 TRBV5-6 NA CASSAGLSYEQYF TGTGCCAGCAGCGCCGGGCTCTCCTACGAGCAGTACTTC
14 once TRBJ2-3 TRBV6-6 TRBD2 CASSYSGGSDTQYF TGTGCCAGCAGTTACTCCGGGGGGTCAGATACGCAGTATTTT